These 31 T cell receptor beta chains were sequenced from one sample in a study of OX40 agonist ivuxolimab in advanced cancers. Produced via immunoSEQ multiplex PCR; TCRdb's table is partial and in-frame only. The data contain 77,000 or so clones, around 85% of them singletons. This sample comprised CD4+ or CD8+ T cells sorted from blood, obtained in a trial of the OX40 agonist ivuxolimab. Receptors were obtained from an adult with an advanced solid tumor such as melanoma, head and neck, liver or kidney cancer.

CDR3 protein: CASSRERPGLAGELFF. The CDR3 DNA reads TGCGCCAGCAGCCGAGAAAGACCGGGACTAGCCGGGGAGCTGTTTTTT. The V gene is TRBV10-1, the J gene TRBJ2-2; TRBD2 agrees at 8 bases. Per the germline V gene, CDR1 is WNHNN and CDR2 is SYGVQD (reference sequence). Trimming at V came to 6 bases and at J to 6 bases, leaving 12 bases not matched to a gene. This CDR3 is built from 16 residues.

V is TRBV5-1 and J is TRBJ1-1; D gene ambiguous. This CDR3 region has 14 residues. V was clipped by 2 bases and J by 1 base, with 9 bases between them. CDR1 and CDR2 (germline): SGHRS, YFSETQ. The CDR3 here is CASSFSDANTEAFF. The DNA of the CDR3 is TGCGCCAGCAGCTTCTCCGACGCGAACACTGAAGCTTTCTTT.

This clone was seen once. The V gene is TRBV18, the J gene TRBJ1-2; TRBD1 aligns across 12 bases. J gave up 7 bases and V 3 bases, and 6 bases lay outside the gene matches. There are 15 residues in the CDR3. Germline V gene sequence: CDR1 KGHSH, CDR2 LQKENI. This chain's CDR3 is CASSPPGQGAFGYTF. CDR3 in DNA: TGTGCCAGCTCACCCCCGGGACAGGGGGCATTTGGCTACACCTTC.

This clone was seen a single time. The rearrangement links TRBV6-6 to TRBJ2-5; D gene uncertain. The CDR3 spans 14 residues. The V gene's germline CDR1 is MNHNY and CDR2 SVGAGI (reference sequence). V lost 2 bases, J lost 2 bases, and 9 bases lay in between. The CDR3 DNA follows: TGTGCCAGCAGTTACGCCGGCCTTCAAGAGACCCAGTACTTC. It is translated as CASSYAGLQETQYF.

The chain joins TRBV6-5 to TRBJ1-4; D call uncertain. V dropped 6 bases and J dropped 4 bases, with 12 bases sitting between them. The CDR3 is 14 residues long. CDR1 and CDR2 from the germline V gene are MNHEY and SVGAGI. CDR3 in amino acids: CASRTQGFNEKLFF. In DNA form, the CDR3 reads TGTGCCAGCAGAACCCAAGGATTTAATGAAAAACTGTTTTTT.

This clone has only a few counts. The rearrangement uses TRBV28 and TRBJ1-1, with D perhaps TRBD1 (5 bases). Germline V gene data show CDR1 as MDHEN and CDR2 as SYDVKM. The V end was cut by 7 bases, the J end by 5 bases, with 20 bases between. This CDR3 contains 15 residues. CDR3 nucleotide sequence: TGTGCCAGCACCGGATCACGGGGCACGGGTACTGAAGCTTTCTTT. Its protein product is CASTGSRGTGTEAFF.

The CDR3 region has the DNA TGTGCCAGCAGCCTAGGGACTAGCGGGGCTACGCAGTATTTT. Translation: CASSLGTSGATQYF. The chain couples TRBV7-3 to TRBJ2-3; 13 bases fit TRBD2. The CDR3 is made up of 14 amino acids. Germline assignment: CDR1 SGHTA and CDR2 FQGTGA. The V gene end was trimmed by 5 bases and the J gene end by 8 bases; junction bases not matched to a gene: 4.

The CDR3 nucleotides read TGTGCCACCAGCAGAGATCAGGGGGCGGAGACCCAGTACTTC. Protein product: CATSRDQGAETQYF. The chain combines TRBV15 with TRBJ2-5; 8 bases map to TRBD1. Germline CDR1 LNHNV, CDR2 YYDKDF (reference sequence). The CDR3 contains 14 residues. After removal of 0 bases from V and 5 bases from J, the junction contained 2 bases not matched to a gene.

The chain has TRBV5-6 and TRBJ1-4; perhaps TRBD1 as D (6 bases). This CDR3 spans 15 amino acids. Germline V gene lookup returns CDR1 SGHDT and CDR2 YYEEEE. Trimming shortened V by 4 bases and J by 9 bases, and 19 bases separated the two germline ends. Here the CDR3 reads CASSPWASQGKKLFF. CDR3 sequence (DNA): TGTGCCAGCAGCCCTTGGGCCTCTCAGGGGAAAAAACTGTTTTTT. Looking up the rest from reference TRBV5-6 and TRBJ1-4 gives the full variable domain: DAGVTQSPTHLIKTRGQQVTLRCSPKSGHDTVSWYQQALGQGPQFIFQYYEEEERQRGNFPDRFSGHQFPNYSSELNVNALLLGDSALYLCASSPWASQGKKLFFGSGTQLSVL.

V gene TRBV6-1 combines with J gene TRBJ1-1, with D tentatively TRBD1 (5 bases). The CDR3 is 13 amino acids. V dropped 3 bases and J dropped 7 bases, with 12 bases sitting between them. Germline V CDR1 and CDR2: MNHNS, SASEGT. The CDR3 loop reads CASSDGGGNEAFF. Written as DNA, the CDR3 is TGTGCCAGCAGTGATGGCGGGGGGAATGAAGCTTTCTTT.

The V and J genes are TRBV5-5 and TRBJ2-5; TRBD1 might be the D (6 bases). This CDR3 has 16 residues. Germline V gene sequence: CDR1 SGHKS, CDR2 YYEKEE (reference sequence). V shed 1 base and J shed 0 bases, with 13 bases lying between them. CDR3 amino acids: CASSLFLGQNQETQYF. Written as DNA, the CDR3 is TGTGCCAGCAGCTTGTTTCTTGGACAGAACCAAGAGACCCAGTACTTC.

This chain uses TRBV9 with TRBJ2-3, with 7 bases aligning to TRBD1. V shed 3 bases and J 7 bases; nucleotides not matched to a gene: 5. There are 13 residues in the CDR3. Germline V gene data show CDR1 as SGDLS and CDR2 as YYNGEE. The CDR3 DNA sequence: TGTGCCAGCAGCGGGACAGGTTCTTATACGCAGTATTTT. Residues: CASSGTGSYTQYF. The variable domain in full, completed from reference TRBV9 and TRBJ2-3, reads DSGVTQTPKHLITATGQRVTLRCSPRSGDLSVYWYQQSLDQGLQFLIQYYNGEERAKGNILERFSAQQFPDLHSELNLSSLELGDSALYFCASSGTGSYTQYFGPGTRLTVL.

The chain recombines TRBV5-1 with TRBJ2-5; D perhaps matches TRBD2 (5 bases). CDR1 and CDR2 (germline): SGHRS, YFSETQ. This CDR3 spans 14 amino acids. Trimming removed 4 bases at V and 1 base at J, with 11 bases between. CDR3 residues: CASSGEGVQETQYF. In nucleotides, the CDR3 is TGCGCCAGCAGCGGCGAGGGAGTCCAAGAGACCCAGTACTTC.

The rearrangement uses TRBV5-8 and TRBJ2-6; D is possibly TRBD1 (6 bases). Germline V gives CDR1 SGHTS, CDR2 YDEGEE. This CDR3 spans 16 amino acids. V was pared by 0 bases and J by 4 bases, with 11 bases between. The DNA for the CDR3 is TGTGCCAGCAGCTTGGTAGGGGGTTCAGGGGCCAACGTCCTGACTTTC. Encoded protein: CASSLVGGSGANVLTF.

The CDR3 nucleotides read TGTGCCAGCAGCCCCCGGGCGAGTGAGGAACTGTTTTTT. This codes for CASSPRASEELFF. The gene calls are TRBV11-2 and TRBJ1-4; the D is unclear. The CDR3 sequence is 13 residues long. Trimming removed 5 bases from V and 12 bases from J, with 16 bases in between. Germline CDR1 and CDR2: SGHAT and FQNNGV.

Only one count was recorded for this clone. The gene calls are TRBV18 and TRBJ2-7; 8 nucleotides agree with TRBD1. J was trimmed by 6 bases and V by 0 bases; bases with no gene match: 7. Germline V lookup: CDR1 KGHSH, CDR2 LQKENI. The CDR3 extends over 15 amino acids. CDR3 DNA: TGTGCCAGCTCACCACCGGCAGGGGGCTCAAGCGAGCAGTACTTC. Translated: CASSPPAGGSSEQYF.

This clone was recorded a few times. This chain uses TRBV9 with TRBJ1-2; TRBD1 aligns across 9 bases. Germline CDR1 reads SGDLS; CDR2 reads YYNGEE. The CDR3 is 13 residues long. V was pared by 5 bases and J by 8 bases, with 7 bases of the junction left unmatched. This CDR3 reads CASSRDRDRGYTF. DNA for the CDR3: TGTGCCAGCAGTCGGGACAGGGATAGAGGCTACACCTTC.

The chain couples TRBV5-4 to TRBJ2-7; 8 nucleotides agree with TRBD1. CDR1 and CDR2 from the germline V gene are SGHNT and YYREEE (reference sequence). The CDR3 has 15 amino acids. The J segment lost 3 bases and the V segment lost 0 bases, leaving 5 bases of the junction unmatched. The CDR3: CASSLGGQGGYEQYF. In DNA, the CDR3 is TGTGCCAGCAGCTTGGGTGGACAGGGTGGCTACGAGCAGTACTTC.

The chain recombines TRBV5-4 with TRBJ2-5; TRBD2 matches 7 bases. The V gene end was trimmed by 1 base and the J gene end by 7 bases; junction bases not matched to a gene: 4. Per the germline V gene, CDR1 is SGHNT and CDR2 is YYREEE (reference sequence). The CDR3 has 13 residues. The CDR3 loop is CASSLRGGGTQYF. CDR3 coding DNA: TGTGCCAGCAGCTTGCGGGGCGGGGGGACCCAGTACTTC.

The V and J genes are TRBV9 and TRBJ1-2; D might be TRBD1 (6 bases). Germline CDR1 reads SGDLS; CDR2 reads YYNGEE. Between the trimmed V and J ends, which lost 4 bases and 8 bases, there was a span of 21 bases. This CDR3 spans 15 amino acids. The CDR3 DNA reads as TGTGCCAGCAGCTCCCATGGAGGGGAAAGGGGGGGCTACACCTTC. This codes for CASSSHGGERGGYTF. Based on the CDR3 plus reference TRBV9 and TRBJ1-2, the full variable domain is DSGVTQTPKHLITATGQRVTLRCSPRSGDLSVYWYQQSLDQGLQFLIQYYNGEERAKGNILERFSAQQFPDLHSELNLSSLELGDSALYFCASSSHGGERGGYTFGSGTRLTVV.

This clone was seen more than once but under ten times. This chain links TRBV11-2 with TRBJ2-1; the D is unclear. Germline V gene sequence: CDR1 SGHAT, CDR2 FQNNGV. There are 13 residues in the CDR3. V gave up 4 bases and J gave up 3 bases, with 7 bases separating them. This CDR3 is CASSSEVYNEQFF. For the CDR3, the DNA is TGTGCCAGCAGCTCCGAGGTCTACAATGAGCAGTTCTTC. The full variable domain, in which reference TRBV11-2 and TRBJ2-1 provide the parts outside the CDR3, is EAGVAQSPRYKIIEKRQSVAFWCNPISGHATLYWYQQILGQGPKLLIQFQNNGVVDDSQLPKDRFSAERLKGVDSTLKIQPAKLEDSAVYLCASSSEVYNEQFFGPGTRLTVL.

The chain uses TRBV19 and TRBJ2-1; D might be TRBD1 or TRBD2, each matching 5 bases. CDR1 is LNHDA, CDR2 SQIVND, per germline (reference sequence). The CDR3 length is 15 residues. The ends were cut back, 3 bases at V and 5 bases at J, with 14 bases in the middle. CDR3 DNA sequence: TGTGCCAGTAGTATCTATACGGGACCTAACAATGAGCAGTTCTTC. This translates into CASSIYTGPNNEQFF.

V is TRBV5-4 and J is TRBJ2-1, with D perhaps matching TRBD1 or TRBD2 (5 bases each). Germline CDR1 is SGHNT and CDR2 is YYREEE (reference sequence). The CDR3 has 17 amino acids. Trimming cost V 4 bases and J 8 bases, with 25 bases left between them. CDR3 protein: CASSMGVLPGLVDEQFF. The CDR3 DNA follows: TGTGCCAGCAGCATGGGGGTACTCCCGGGGCTAGTGGATGAGCAGTTCTTC.

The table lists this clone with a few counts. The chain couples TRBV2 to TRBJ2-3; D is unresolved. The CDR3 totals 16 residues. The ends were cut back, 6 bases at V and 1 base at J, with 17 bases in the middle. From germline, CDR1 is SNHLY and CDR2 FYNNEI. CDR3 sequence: CASSLDSPKGTDTQYF. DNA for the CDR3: TGTGCCAGCAGCTTAGACTCCCCCAAAGGCACAGATACGCAGTATTTT.

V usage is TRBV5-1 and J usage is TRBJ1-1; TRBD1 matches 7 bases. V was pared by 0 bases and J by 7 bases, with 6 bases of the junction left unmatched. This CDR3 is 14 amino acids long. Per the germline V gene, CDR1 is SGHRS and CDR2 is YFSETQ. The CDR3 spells CASSLAPGQIEAFF. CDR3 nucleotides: TGCGCCAGCAGCTTGGCCCCGGGACAGATTGAAGCTTTCTTT. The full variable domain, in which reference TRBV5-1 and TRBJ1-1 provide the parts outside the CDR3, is KAGVTQTPRYLIKTRGQQVTLSCSPISGHRSVSWYQQTPGQGLQFLFEYFSETQRNKGNFPGRFSGRQFSNSRSEMNVSTLELGDSALYLCASSLAPGQIEAFFGQGTRLTVV.

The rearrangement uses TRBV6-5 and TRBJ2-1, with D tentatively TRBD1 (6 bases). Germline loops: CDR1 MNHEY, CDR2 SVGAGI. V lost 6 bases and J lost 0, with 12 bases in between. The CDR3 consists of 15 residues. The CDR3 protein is CASSRDTSSYNEQFF. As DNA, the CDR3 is TGTGCCAGCAGCAGGGACACCAGCTCCTACAATGAGCAGTTCTTC.

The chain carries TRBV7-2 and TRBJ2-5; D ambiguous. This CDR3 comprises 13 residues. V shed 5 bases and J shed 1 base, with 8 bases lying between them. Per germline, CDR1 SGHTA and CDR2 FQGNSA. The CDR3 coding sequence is TGTGCCAGCAGCGGAAGGGCCCAAGAGACCCAGTACTTC. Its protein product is CASSGRAQETQYF.

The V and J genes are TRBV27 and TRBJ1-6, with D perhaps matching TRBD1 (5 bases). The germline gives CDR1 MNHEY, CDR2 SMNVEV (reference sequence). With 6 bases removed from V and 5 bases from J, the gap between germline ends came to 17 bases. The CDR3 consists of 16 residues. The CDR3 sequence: CASSRGTSRNNSPLHF. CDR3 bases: TGTGCCAGCAGCCGAGGGACCTCACGGAATAATTCACCCCTCCACTTT.

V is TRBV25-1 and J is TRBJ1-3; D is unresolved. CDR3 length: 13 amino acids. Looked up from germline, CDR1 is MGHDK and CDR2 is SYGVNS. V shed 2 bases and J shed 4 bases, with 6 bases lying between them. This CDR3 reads CASSEPGGNTIYF. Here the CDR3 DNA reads TGTGCCAGCAGTGAACCAGGAGGAAACACCATATATTTT.

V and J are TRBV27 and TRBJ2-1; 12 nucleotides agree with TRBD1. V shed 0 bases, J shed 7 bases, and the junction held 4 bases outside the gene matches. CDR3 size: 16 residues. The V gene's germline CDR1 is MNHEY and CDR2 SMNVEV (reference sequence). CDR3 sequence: CASSLSGTGGWNEQFF. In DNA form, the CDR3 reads TGTGCCAGCAGTTTATCGGGGACAGGGGGCTGGAATGAGCAGTTCTTC.

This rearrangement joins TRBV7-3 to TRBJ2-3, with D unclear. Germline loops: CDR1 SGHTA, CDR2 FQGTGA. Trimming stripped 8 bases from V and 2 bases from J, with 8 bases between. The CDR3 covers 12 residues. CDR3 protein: CASSEFTDTQYF. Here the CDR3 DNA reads TGTGCCAGCTCGGAGTTCACAGATACGCAGTATTTT.